The next 8 T cell receptor beta chains were all read from a single sample in a study of T cell responses to AZD1222 COVID-19 vaccine. The protocol was immunoSEQ multiplex PCR, while the TCRdb copy is restricted to in-frame clones and leaves out a portion. Of about 150,000 clones in the sample, more than 70% were seen once. The sample here was peripheral blood, taken on day 0 of AZD1222 vaccination. The receptors were sampled from an adult in good health.

This chain links TRBV19 with TRBJ2-1; 13 bases map to TRBD2. The V gene's germline CDR1 is LNHDA and CDR2 SQIVND (reference sequence). V shed 2 bases and J 0 bases; nucleotides not matched to a gene: 7. The CDR3 contains 19 residues. The CDR3 loop is CASSIPGLAGASSYNEQFF. CDR3 DNA: TGTGCCAGTAGTATACCCGGACTAGCGGGAGCCAGCTCCTACAATGAGCAGTTCTTC.

The chain links TRBV29-1 to TRBJ1-2; D might be TRBD1 (5 bases). Germline V lookup: CDR1 SQVTM, CDR2 ANQGSEA. With 7 bases removed from V and 0 bases from J, the gap between germline ends came to 12 bases. The CDR3 is 13 residues long. The CDR3 nucleotides are TGCAGCGGGGGACGGGACCCTAACTATGGCTACACCTTC. It is translated as CSGGRDPNYGYTF.

This clone came up once. V usage is TRBV5-1 and J usage is TRBJ1-5; D may be TRBD1 (6 bases). Germline-derived CDR1 and CDR2 are SGHRS and YFSETQ. V lost 5 bases to trimming and J lost 5 bases, with 11 bases between them. CDR3 length: 13 amino acids. The CDR3 nucleotides are TGCGCCAGCAGAGGAGACAGGTATCAGCCCCAGCATTTT. Protein sequence: CASRGDRYQPQHF.

V usage is TRBV5-1 and J usage is TRBJ2-1; D perhaps matches TRBD2 (5 bases). CDR3 size: 16 residues. Germline V lookup: CDR1 SGHRS, CDR2 YFSETQ. The V gene lost 2 bases and the J gene lost 0 bases, with 12 bases spanning the gap. CDR3 DNA: TGCGCCAGCAGCTTTATTCTGGGGAGCTCCTACAATGAGCAGTTCTTC. This encodes CASSFILGSSYNEQFF.

The CDR3 sequence: CASSQGVGGYTF. CDR3 nucleotide sequence: TGTGCCAGCAGCCAAGGGGTAGGAGGCTACACCTTC. The V call is TRBV7-3, the J call TRBJ1-2, with D perhaps TRBD1 (5 bases). Germline lookup yields CDR1 SGHTA and CDR2 FQGTGA. The CDR3 extends over 12 amino acids. V gave up 5 bases and J gave up 8 bases, with 12 bases separating them.

The CDR3 DNA sequence: TGTGCCAGCAGCCGTTACAGGGCGGGCGGGGAGCTGTTTTTT. This translates into CASSRYRAGGELFF. The rearrangement uses TRBV7-9 and TRBJ2-2; D perhaps matches TRBD1 (6 bases). In germline, CDR1 is SEHNR, CDR2 FQNEAQ (reference sequence). V was cut by 5 bases and J by 7 bases, with 14 bases left in between. The CDR3 consists of 14 residues.

The chain joins TRBV19 to TRBJ2-2, with 7 bases aligning to TRBD2. Germline loops: CDR1 LNHDA, CDR2 SQIVND (reference sequence). The CDR3 runs 16 residues. Losses at the gene ends were 10 bases for V and 5 bases for J; bases not matched to a gene: 16. CDR3 in DNA: TGTGCCACCACGGATAGTAACCGGGGGGATACCGGGGAGCTGTTTTTT. Amino acids: CATTDSNRGDTGELFF.

This chain connects TRBV5-5 to TRBJ1-3; no clear D gene. V shed 4 bases and J shed 0 bases, with 11 bases lying between them. Germline CDR1 is SGHKS and CDR2 is YYEKEE (reference sequence). The CDR3 length is 15 residues. CDR3 in amino acids: CASSPRFPSGNTIYF. Here the CDR3 DNA reads TGTGCCAGCAGCCCTCGGTTCCCCTCTGGAAACACCATATATTTT.